Given below is one T cell receptor beta chain in context. Its specific antigen is unknown. There are no base qualities to consult, and no much larger clone falls within one base. The library came from the immunoSEQ multiplex PCR assay. Following the manufacturer's protocol, the hsTCRB Kit was used to amplify rearranged TCR beta chain sequences. Sequencing of TCRB libraries was carried out on an Illumina MiSeq. As for the original processing: Demultiplexing, trimming and gene mapping were performed with the kit vendor's proprietary platform. Drawn from immuneACCESS, this table holds only the in-frame rearrangements with V and J called that TCRdb kept. Clones are partly lost; checked studies trace under half to an unresolved V gene and leave the rest unexplained. The V and J calls and clone size come from that table; D and trimming were worked out from the DNA. For this sample the table gives approximately 82,000 clones, of which approximately 85% were detected only once. The top ten clones comprise roughly 0.78% of the sample.

This specimen comes from a study of a mutant IDH1 vaccine in newly diagnosed glioma (TCRdb year 2021). For context, the study as a whole: Across visits V03 through V10, patients got a total of eight vaccinations, given in weeks 1, 3, 5, 7, 11, 15, 19 and 23. Vaccination started 4-6 weeks after radiotherapy alone, or was given together with temozolomide cycles in the groups whose treatment included chemotherapy. Six visits were used for peripheral blood collection: V03 (baseline), V05, V07, V10, V12 and V13. Prior to enrollment, patients had been given standard therapy consisting of radiotherapy alone, temozolomide alone, or radiochemotherapy with temozolomide, with the combination given to most patients. For exploratory analyses, longitudinal TCRB deep sequencing was carried out in 25 treated patients wherever samples were available. Of the approximately 34 patients who were treated, about 62% were male and around 40% were female, and the mean age was roughly 40 years.

The sample's time point label is to be understood as: week 23, last vaccination. Each vaccine dose, consisting of 300 ug of a 20-mer mutant IDH1 peptide in Montanide, was administered subcutaneously with topical imiquimod. Donors had newly diagnosed WHO grade 3 or 4 IDH1-mutant astrocytomas with loss of nuclear ATRX. The samples were drawn from NOA16, a multicentre, single-arm, open-label phase I trial in Germany that tested a mutant IDH1 peptide vaccine in humans for the first time. Genomic DNA for TCRB sequencing was extracted from EDTA blood using the DNeasy Blood and Tissue Kit. Overall study results and their limits: Selection of PBMC samples for TCRB deep sequencing was based on availability. Across multiple MHC alleles, vaccine-induced immune responses were seen in approximately 93% of patients. It was noted by the authors that analyses of patient blood samples could not be reproduced owing to sample limitations. Pseudoprogression appeared unrelated to alterations in the top peripheral T cell clonotypes detected by TCRB sequencing.

The V end gives up 5 bases and the J end 9 bases, leaving 7 bases in the junction not matched to a gene. Reading from cysteine to phenylalanine, the CDR3 counts 14 amino acids. Only the CDR3 DNA stays, 42 bases, in frame from base 1. CDR1 is given as PRHDT and CDR2 as FYEKMQ, both from the germline V gene (reference sequence). This receptor chain uses TRBV13 and TRBJ1-6, and TRBD1 aligns with 7 junction nucleotides. The sample in question was PBMCs, obtained from a glioma patient whose treatment included an IDH1 peptide vaccine. This clonotype was sampled from a woman between 50 and 59 years old with glioma. The CDR3 protein: CASSLQGIRSPLHF. The DNA sequence reads TGTGCCAGCAGCCTACAGGGGATTCGTTCACCCCTCCACTTT.